Listed below are T cell receptor beta chains from one sample, sequenced in a study of cytotoxic CD8 clonotypes in ibrutinib-treated CLL. Assay: immunoSEQ multiplex PCR; the TCRdb copy retains only in-frame clones and omits some. The repertoire holds 150,000 or so clones, with 88% as singletons. This sample comprised PBMCs, obtained at disease progression, from a patient treated with ibrutinib. The origin of the receptors is a human donor with chronic lymphocytic leukemia. CDR3s include the opening cysteine and the closing phenylalanine or tryptophan.

j_call	v_call	cdr3_length	cdr3_aa
TRBJ2-4	TRBV11-3	17	CASSPQDRGLAKNIQYF
TRBJ2-1	TRBV27	20	CASSFSTGTSPHGTYNEQFF
TRBJ1-5	TRBV30	13	CAWRGQMNQPQHF
TRBJ2-1	TRBV7-2	14	CASSRGTSGYEQFF
TRBJ2-5	TRBV9	14	CASSVQDYQETQYF
TRBJ2-1	TRBV7-7	15	CASSPSLGSYNEQFF
TRBJ2-2	TRBV14	17	CASSQSDRGLWTGELFF
TRBJ1-2	TRBV9	18	CASSVDLGTGPLNYGYTF
TRBJ1-2	TRBV7-3	14	CASSLKGASYGYTF
TRBJ1-1	TRBV30	12	CAWSVSNTEAFF
TRBJ2-7	TRBV7-4	17	CASSLPPSGSDSYEQYF
TRBJ1-3	TRBV7-3	15	CASSGEGLAGNTIYF
TRBJ1-2	TRBV15	14	CATSRDFVGYGYTF
TRBJ1-1	TRBV18	14	CASSQGQMNTEAFF
TRBJ2-1	TRBV5-6	15	CASSLLRIGQGKQFF
TRBJ2-7	TRBV30	11	CAWSVMAEQYF
TRBJ2-2	TRBV28	18	CASSSVLHSGSYTGELFF
TRBJ1-4	TRBV14	17	CASSLRRDRGYSEKLFF
TRBJ2-5	TRBV7-7	14	CASSLGAVDKAQYF
TRBJ2-3	TRBV7-3	15	CASSLYRLDTDTQYF
TRBJ1-4	TRBV11-3	15	CASSRDRGRGEKLFF
TRBJ2-7	TRBV10-3	15	CAIRETSGRIYEQYF
TRBJ1-1	TRBV5-1	18	CASSLATPSEGVGTEAFF
TRBJ2-2	TRBV18	16	CASSLLRETIGGELFF
TRBJ2-7	TRBV5-5	15	CASSPTGQGRYEQYF
TRBJ2-3	TRBV7-8	17	CASSSRTSGFSTDTQYF